The entry below gives a single T cell receptor (beta chain) sequence along with its context. This entry is derived from a study of cytomegalovirus exposure and HLA in healthy donors. The PCR was carried out with 60 Vbeta primers and 13 Jbeta primers. Assay: immunoSEQ multiplex PCR; the TCRdb copy retains only in-frame clones and omits some. The repertoire holds approximately 37,000 clones, with 70% to 75% as singletons. V lost 5 bases and J 3 bases, leaving 15 bases between the germline ends. This CDR3 contains 15 residues. Germline-derived CDR1 and CDR2 are LNHDA and SQIVND (reference sequence). The specimen sequenced was PBMCs. The rearrangement uses TRBV19 and TRBJ2-3, with D possibly matching TRBD2 (7 bases). The clonotype comes from a man younger than 40 in good health and CMV-seronegative. The CDR3 DNA sequence: TGTGCCAGTAGTGGGAGGGGGGGTGTAACAGATACGCAGTATTTT. Translation: CASSGRGGVTDTQYF.